This TCR beta chain originates from a study of CD8 T cells in ankylosing spondylitis. Findings of the study overall: It was reported that disease-linked clones were significantly enriched in matched ankylosing spondylitis synovial fluid. The study identified a TCR beta motif of several highly homologous variants that appeared characteristic of ankylosing spondylitis blood.

TCRdb reanalysed the 5' RACE reads using MiXCR and keeps one entry per CDR3 protein. This table holds some 450,000 distinct CDR3 sequences, under 20% found once. A note on this clonotype: The antigen is unknown.

Trimming removed 4 bases from V and 0 bases from J; junction bases left unmatched: 8. The CDR3 consists of 19 residues. Germline assignment: CDR1 LGHNA and CDR2 YNFKEQ. The sequenced sample consisted of blood, either unsorted or a sorted T cell fraction (not recorded which). The J gene is TRBJ2-6, the V gene TRBV4-2, with 11 bases matching TRBD2. The sequence came from a male donor with ankylosing spondylitis. CDR3 nucleotide sequence: TGTGCCAGCAGCCCGACAAGACTAGCGGGACCCTCTGGGGCCAACGTCCTGACTTTC. It specifies CASSPTRLAGPSGANVLTF.